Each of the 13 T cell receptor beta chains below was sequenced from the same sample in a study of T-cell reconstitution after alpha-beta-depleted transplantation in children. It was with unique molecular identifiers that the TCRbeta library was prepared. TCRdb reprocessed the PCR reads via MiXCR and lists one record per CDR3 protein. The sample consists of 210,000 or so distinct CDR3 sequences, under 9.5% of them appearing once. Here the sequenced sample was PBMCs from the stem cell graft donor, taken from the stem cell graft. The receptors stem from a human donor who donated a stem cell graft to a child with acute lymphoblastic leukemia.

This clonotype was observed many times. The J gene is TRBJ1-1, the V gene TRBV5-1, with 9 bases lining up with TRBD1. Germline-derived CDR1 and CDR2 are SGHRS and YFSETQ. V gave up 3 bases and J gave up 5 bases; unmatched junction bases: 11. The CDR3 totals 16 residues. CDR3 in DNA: TGCGCCAGCAGCTATCTACAGACGGGACAGGGAACTGAAGCTTTCTTT. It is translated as CASSYLQTGQGTEAFF.

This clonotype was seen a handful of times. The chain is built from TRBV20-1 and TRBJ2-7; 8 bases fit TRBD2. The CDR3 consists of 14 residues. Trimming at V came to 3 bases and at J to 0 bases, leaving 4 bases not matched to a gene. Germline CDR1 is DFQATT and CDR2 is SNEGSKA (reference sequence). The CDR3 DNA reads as TGCAGTGCTAGTCGGGGGGGATTCTCCTACGAGCAGTACTTC. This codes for CSASRGGFSYEQYF.

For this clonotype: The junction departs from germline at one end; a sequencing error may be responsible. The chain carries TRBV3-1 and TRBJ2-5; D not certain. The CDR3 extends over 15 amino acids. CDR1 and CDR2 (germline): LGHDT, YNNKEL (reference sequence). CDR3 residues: CACSHYERVQETQYF. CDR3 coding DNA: TGTGCCTGCAGCCACTACGAGCGCGTCCAAGAGACCCAGTACTTC.

The CDR3 spells CASSLTSSYNEQFF. The CDR3 DNA sequence: TGTGCCAGCAGCTTGACTAGCTCCTACAATGAGCAGTTCTTC. This chain joins TRBV7-6 and TRBJ2-1; possibly TRBD2 for D (6 bases). The CDR3 is 14 residues long. Trimming left V 3 bases short and J 0 bases short, with 6 bases between. Germline CDR1 is SGHVS and CDR2 is FNYEAQ.

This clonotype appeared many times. The CDR3 loop reads CASRDHSFGLPDSYEQYF. The CDR3, as DNA: TGTGCCAGCAGGGACCACTCCTTTGGGCTACCAGACTCCTACGAGCAGTACTTC. J is TRBJ2-7 and V is TRBV27; D remains unclear. Germline V gene sequence: CDR1 MNHEY, CDR2 SMNVEV (reference sequence). The CDR3 contains 18 residues. Trimming left V 6 bases short and J 0 bases short, with 24 bases between.

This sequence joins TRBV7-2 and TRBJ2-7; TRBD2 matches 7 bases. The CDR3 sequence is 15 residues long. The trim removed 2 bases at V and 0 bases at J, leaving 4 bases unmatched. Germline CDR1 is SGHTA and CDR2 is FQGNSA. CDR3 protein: CASSLSAGDSYEQYF. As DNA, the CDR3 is TGTGCCAGCAGCTTATCCGCGGGGGACTCCTACGAGCAGTACTTC. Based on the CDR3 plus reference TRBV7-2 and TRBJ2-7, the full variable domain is GAGVSQSPSNKVTEKGKDVELRCDPISGHTALYWYRQSLGQGLEFLIYFQGNSAPDKSGLPSDRFSAERTGGSVSTLTIQRTQQEDSAVYLCASSLSAGDSYEQYFGPGTRLTVT.

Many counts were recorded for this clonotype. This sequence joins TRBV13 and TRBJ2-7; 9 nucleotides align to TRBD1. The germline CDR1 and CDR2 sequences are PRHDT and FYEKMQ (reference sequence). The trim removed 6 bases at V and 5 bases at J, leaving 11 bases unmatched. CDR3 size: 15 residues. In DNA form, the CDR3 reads TGTGCCAGCAGTCATACCGGGACAGGGTCCCACGAGCAGTACTTC. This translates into CASSHTGTGSHEQYF.

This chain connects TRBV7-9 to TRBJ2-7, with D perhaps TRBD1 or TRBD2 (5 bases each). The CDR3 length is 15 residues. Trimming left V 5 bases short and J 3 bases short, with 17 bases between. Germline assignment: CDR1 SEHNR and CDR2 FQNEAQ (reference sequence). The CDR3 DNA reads TGTGCCAGCAGCCCCGCCGGGGCAGATTTCTACGAGCAGTACTTC. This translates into CASSPAGADFYEQYF.

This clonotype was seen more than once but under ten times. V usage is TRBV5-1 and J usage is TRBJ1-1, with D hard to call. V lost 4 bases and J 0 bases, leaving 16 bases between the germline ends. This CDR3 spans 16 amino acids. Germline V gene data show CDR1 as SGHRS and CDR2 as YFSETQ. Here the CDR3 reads CASSPVFGKMNTEAFF. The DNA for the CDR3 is TGCGCCAGCAGCCCGGTTTTTGGCAAAATGAACACTGAAGCTTTCTTT.

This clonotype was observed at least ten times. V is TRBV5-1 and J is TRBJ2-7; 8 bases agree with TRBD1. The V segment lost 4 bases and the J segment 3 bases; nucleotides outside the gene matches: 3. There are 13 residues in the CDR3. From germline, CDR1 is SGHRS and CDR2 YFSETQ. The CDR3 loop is CASSLGQVYEQYF. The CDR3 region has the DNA TGCGCCAGCAGCCTGGGACAGGTCTACGAGCAGTACTTC.

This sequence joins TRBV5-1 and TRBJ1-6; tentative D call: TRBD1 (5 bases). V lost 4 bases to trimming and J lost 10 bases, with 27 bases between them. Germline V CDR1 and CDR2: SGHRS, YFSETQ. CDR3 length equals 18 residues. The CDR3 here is CASSRLRPGLRSASPLHF. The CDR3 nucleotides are TGCGCCAGCAGCCGCCTTCGACCGGGACTCAGGAGTGCATCACCCCTCCACTTT.

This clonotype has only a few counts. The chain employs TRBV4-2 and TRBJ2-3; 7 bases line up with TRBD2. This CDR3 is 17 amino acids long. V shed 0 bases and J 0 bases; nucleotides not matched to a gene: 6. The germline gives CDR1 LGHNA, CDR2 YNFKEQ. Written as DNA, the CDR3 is TGTGCCAGCAGCCAAGATCTACTAGCGTCGAGCACAGATACGCAGTATTTT. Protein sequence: CASSQDLLASSTDTQYF.

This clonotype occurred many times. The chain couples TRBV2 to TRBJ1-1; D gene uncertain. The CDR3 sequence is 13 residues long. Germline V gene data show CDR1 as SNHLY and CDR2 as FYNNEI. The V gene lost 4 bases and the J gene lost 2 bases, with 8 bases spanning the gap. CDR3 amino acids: CASSVNPNTEAFF. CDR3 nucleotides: TGTGCCAGCAGTGTAAACCCAAACACTGAAGCTTTCTTT.